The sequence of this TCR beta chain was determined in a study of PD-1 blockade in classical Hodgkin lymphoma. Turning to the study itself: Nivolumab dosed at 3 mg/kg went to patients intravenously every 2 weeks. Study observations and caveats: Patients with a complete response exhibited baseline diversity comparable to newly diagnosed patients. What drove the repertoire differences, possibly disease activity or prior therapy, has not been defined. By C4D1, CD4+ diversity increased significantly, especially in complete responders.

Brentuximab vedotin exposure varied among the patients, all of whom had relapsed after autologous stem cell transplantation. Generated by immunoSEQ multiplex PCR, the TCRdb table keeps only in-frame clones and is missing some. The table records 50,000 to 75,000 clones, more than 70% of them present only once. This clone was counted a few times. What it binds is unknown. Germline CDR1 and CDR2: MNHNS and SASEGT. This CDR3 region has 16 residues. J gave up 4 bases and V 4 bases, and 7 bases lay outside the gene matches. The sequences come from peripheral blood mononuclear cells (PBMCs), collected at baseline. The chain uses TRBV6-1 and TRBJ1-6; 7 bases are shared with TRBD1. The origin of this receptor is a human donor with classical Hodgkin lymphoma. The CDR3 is CASSVDGTAYNSPLHF. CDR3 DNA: TGTGCCAGCAGTGTTGATGGGACAGCATATAATTCACCCCTCCACTTT.